The 32 T cell receptor beta chains reported below all come from one sample, sequenced in a study of T-cell memory formation after mild COVID-19 (dated by TCRdb to the early 2020s). Libraries were made using 5' RACE. The listed sequencing device is Illumina NovaSeq 6000. TCRdb reworked the public reads: Q25 trimming with fastp, MiXCR clone assembly, productive beta chains retained. Rows are combined by CDR3 protein, so each entry shows the most common genes and DNA. In all, the sample holds 350,000 to 500,000 distinct CDR3 sequences, and 23% of those were seen once. Jointly, the top ten make up around 13% of the sample. The sample taken for sequencing was PBMCs or a T cell subset sorted from them (not recorded which). All receptors derive from an adult woman who had mild COVID-19 (a few samples of this study predate the infection). The sample titles of this study are shuffled in the database, so cell type and time point are left out; the donor was told from shared clones.

This clonotype showed up just a few times. The chain is built from TRBV5-5 and TRBJ2-5; D is possibly TRBD1 (5 bases). CDR3 length: 15 residues. The V gene's germline CDR1 is SGHKS and CDR2 YYEKEE (reference sequence). Trimming pared 0 bases from V and 4 bases from J, leaving 13 bases between. This chain's CDR3 is CASSLVGPPRETQYF. CDR3 sequence (DNA): TGTGCCAGCAGCTTGGTGGGGCCACCCCGAGAGACCCAGTACTTC.

This clonotype was picked up a small number of times. The chain carries TRBV5-1 and TRBJ2-3, with a possible D match to TRBD2 (5 bases). The CDR3 has 17 residues. Trimming cost V 4 bases and J 4 bases, with 22 bases left between them. CDR1 SGHRS and CDR2 YFSETQ come from the germline V gene. The CDR3 sequence is CASSPRGYQAGADTQYF. Written as DNA, the CDR3 is TGCGCCAGCAGCCCCCGAGGATACCAGGCGGGCGCAGATACGCAGTATTTT.

V is TRBV25-1 and J is TRBJ2-1, with a weak D call TRBD1 (7 bases). The CDR3 consists of 16 residues. The V gene's germline CDR1 is MGHDK and CDR2 SYGVNS. V lost 2 bases and J 8 bases, leaving 19 bases between the germline ends. The CDR3 here is CASSEPLGRGADEQFF. The CDR3 nucleotides are TGTGCCAGCAGTGAACCGTTGGGCAGGGGGGCCGATGAGCAGTTCTTC.

In this sample, this clonotype turned up a few times. The V and J genes are TRBV5-1 and TRBJ2-5; possible D gene TRBD1, 6 bases. V was pared by 4 bases and J by 1 base, with 11 bases between. Germline CDR1 SGHRS, CDR2 YFSETQ. This CDR3 region has 14 residues. The CDR3 loop reads CASSQGQIQETQYF. The CDR3 DNA follows: TGCGCCAGCAGCCAGGGACAAATCCAAGAGACCCAGTACTTC.

This clonotype was found many times. The chain links TRBV27 to TRBJ2-7; D is perhaps TRBD2 (6 bases). The CDR3 is 14 amino acids. Per the germline V gene, CDR1 is MNHEY and CDR2 is SMNVEV (reference sequence). Deletions cut 6 bases from V and 0 bases from J, with 12 bases between. DNA of the CDR3: TGTGCCAGCAGATCGCGGGGATCCTCCTACGAGCAGTACTTC. Translated, it gives CASRSRGSSYEQYF.

This clonotype was counted only a few times. V gene TRBV20-1 combines with J gene TRBJ2-7; the match to TRBD2 covers 11 bases. Germline V gene sequence: CDR1 DFQATT, CDR2 SNEGSKA (reference sequence). Trimming took 6 bases from V and 0 from J; bases not matched to a gene: 7. The CDR3 has 15 amino acids. CDR3 sequence (DNA): TGCAGTGCCCCAGATACTAGCGGGAGCTCCTACGAGCAGTACTTC. This sequence encodes CSAPDTSGSSYEQYF.

This clonotype was counted only a few times. This chain uses TRBV18 with TRBJ1-1; D is ambiguous. This CDR3 is 16 amino acids long. With 1 base removed from V and 0 bases from J, the gap between germline ends came to 12 bases. Per germline, CDR1 KGHSH and CDR2 LQKENI. CDR3 sequence reads: CASSPQRADLNTEAFF. CDR3 coding DNA: TGTGCCAGCTCACCACAACGGGCCGACCTGAACACTGAAGCTTTCTTT.

V is TRBV12-5 and J is TRBJ1-1; TRBD1 might be the D (5 bases). V lost 5 bases to trimming and J lost 1 base, with 8 bases between them. This CDR3 has 13 amino acids. Per the germline V gene, CDR1 is LGHNT and CDR2 is FRNRAP. The chain's CDR3 is CASGIGQNTEAFF. The CDR3 nucleotides are TGTGCTAGTGGTATAGGACAGAACACTGAAGCTTTCTTT.

This clonotype was counted a few times. The chain carries TRBV5-5 and TRBJ2-2, with a possible D match to TRBD1 (5 bases). V was shortened by 0 bases and J by 10 bases, with 19 bases between the two germline ends. Germline CDR1 reads SGHKS; CDR2 reads YYEKEE (reference sequence). This CDR3 is 16 amino acids long. DNA for the CDR3: TGTGCCAGCAGCTTGGGCCAGACCAGGACAACCAAGGAGCTGTTTTTT. It codes for CASSLGQTRTTKELFF.

This chain uses TRBV12-3 or TRBV12-4 with TRBJ2-7; D remains ambiguous. The V and J ends lost 2 bases and 5 bases respectively, with 1 base between them. The CDR3 consists of 10 residues. CDR3 sequence: CASSLHEQYF. For the CDR3, the DNA is TGTGCCAGCAGTTTACACGAGCAGTACTTC.

The V call is TRBV7-9, the J call TRBJ2-5; D uncertain. V dropped 3 bases and J dropped 5 bases, with 7 bases sitting between them. Germline assignment: CDR1 SEHNR and CDR2 FQNEAQ (reference sequence). CDR3 length: 12 amino acids. Written as DNA, the CDR3 is TGTGCCAGCAGCTTCTCAGCGGAGACCCAGTACTTC. This encodes CASSFSAETQYF.

This clonotype was picked up a small number of times. V and J are TRBV6-5 and TRBJ2-7; 7 bases match TRBD2. Germline trimming cut 6 bases from V and 2 bases from J; bases unmatched to any gene: 7. The CDR3 is 14 amino acids. Germline assignment: CDR1 MNHEY and CDR2 SVGAGI. CDR3 protein: CASRPTRGAYEQYF. DNA of the CDR3: TGTGCCAGCAGACCCACTCGGGGGGCCTACGAGCAGTACTTC.

As for this clonotype: An end of the junction differs from the germline gene, which may be a read error. This chain links TRBV19 with TRBJ2-4, with D tentatively TRBD1 (6 bases). The CDR3 spans 11 residues. CDR1 is LNHDA, CDR2 SQIVND, per germline (reference sequence). The CDR3 bases are TGTGCCAGTAGCCGGGACACTCGATGGGACTTC. It translates to CASSRDTRWDF.

In this sample, this clonotype turned up a few times. V is TRBV7-2 and J is TRBJ2-5, with D uncertain. Germline CDR1 SGHTA, CDR2 FQGNSA. The CDR3 runs to 13 residues. V lost 3 bases and J lost 1, with 6 bases in between. The CDR3 DNA reads as TGTGCCAGCAGCTTCTTAGTCCAAGAGACCCAGTACTTC. It specifies CASSFLVQETQYF.

The chain links TRBV20-1 to TRBJ1-5; D gene unclear. Germline V gene data show CDR1 as DFQATT and CDR2 as SNEGSKA (reference sequence). CDR3 length: 16 amino acids. The DNA of the CDR3 is TGCAGGGAGAGGGAGGTGGGTTGGTCGGGCAATCAGCCCCAGCATTTT. Translation gives CREREVGWSGNQPQHF.

The chain joins TRBV7-6 to TRBJ2-2; D is unclear. There are 14 residues in the CDR3. Per germline, CDR1 SGHVS and CDR2 FNYEAQ. V lost 1 base and J lost 5, with 8 bases in between. The CDR3 spells CASSLDWPTGELFF. CDR3 nucleotide sequence: TGTGCCAGCAGCTTAGACTGGCCAACCGGGGAGCTGTTTTTT.

This clonotype was seen many times. The V call is TRBV7-9, the J call TRBJ2-4; 12 nucleotides align to TRBD2. The V segment lost 3 bases and the J segment 8 bases; nucleotides outside the gene matches: 8. The germline V gene encodes CDR1 SEHNR and CDR2 FQNEAQ (reference sequence). This CDR3 is built from 16 residues. Written as DNA, the CDR3 is TGTGCCAGCAGCTTCGGACTAGCGGGGACTGCAGACATTCAGTACTTC. Amino acid sequence: CASSFGLAGTADIQYF.

This clonotype was recorded at least ten times. The V and J genes are TRBV7-6 and TRBJ2-3, with D tentatively TRBD2 (6 bases). This CDR3 comprises 16 residues. The germline gives CDR1 SGHVS, CDR2 FNYEAQ. Trimming shortened V by 1 base and J by 6 bases, and 17 bases separated the two germline ends. The CDR3 loop reads CASSLGGVLALDTQYF. The DNA for the CDR3 is TGTGCCAGCAGCTTAGGGGGGGTACTAGCACTGGATACGCAGTATTTT.

The chain uses TRBV12-3 or TRBV12-4 and TRBJ1-5; TRBD1 might be the D (6 bases). Trimming took 8 bases from V and 0 from J, leaving 29 bases between them. The CDR3 spans 20 residues. The CDR3 reads CASLNTRGGGVTDSNQPQHF. For the CDR3, the DNA is TGTGCCAGCCTCAATACCCGGGGCGGGGGCGTTACCGATAGCAATCAGCCCCAGCATTTT.

There are a few counts of this clonotype. The chain uses TRBV29-1 and TRBJ2-1, with 14 bases matching TRBD2. The CDR3 runs 15 residues. Trimming took 4 bases from V and 2 from J; bases not matched to a gene: 1. Germline V gene data show CDR1 as SQVTM and CDR2 as ANQGSEA. The CDR3 is CSVGGLAGAYNEQFF. In DNA, the CDR3 is TGCAGCGTTGGGGGACTAGCGGGGGCCTACAATGAGCAGTTCTTC.

This clonotype has more than one count but fewer than ten. The V and J genes are TRBV6-6 and TRBJ2-1; 11 bases match TRBD2. The germline V gene has CDR1 MNHNY and CDR2 SVGAGI (reference sequence). This CDR3 has 19 residues. Trimming cost V 7 bases and J 9 bases; bases outside gene matches: 23. The CDR3 nucleotides read TGTGCCAGCATTAAGACATCCCCGTGGGTAGCGGGGGGGATGGGTGAGCAGTTCTTC. Translation gives CASIKTSPWVAGGMGEQFF.

This clonotype was seen ten or more times. The J gene is TRBJ1-2, the V gene TRBV7-3; D might be TRBD1 (5 bases). The ends were cut back, 3 bases at V and 6 bases at J, with 11 bases in the middle. CDR1 and CDR2 from the germline V gene are SGHTA and FQGTGA. CDR3 length: 13 amino acids. CDR3 sequence reads: CASSFGGGNGYTF. CDR3 bases: TGTGCCAGCAGCTTCGGCGGGGGGAATGGCTACACCTTC. Complete variable domain (other parts from reference TRBV7-3 and TRBJ1-2): GAGVSQTPSNKVTEKGKYVELRCDPISGHTALYWYRQSLGQGPEFLIYFQGTGAADDSGLPNDRFFAVRPEGSVSTLKIQRTERGDSAVYLCASSFGGGNGYTFGSGTRLTVV.

J is TRBJ2-1 and V is TRBV29-1; a possible D gene is TRBD2 (6 bases). The CDR3 loop spans 13 amino acids. V was clipped by 4 bases and J by 6 bases, with 13 bases between them. CDR1 and CDR2 from the germline V gene are SQVTM and ANQGSEA. The CDR3 protein is CSVVWGVGNEQFF. The CDR3 DNA reads as TGCAGCGTTGTTTGGGGGGTGGGCAATGAGCAGTTCTTC.

V usage is TRBV20-1 and J usage is TRBJ1-6; D is undetermined. V was trimmed by 6 bases and J by 6 bases, leaving 18 bases between them. The CDR3 has 15 amino acids. Looked up from germline, CDR1 is DFQATT and CDR2 is SNEGSKA (reference sequence). CDR3 nucleotide sequence: TGCAGTGCCCAACCTCCGGGAAACTCTAATTCACCCCTCCACTTT. It specifies CSAQPPGNSNSPLHF.

This clonotype appeared a few times. The chain links TRBV24-1 to TRBJ2-3, with unresolved D. Trimming took off 2 bases at V and 6 bases at J, with 8 bases between the two ends. The germline V gene encodes CDR1 KGHDR and CDR2 SFDVKD. There are 13 residues in the CDR3. For the CDR3, the DNA is TGTGCCACCAGTGATTCCCTCGCCGATACGCAGTATTTT. It codes for CATSDSLADTQYF.

J is TRBJ2-1 and V is TRBV29-1; TRBD2 aligns across 7 bases. CDR3 length: 13 amino acids. CDR1 is SQVTM, CDR2 ANQGSEA, per germline. Trimming took 6 bases from V and 5 from J; bases not matched to a gene: 7. Written as DNA, the CDR3 is TGCAGCGTCGAGGTGGGAGGGGACAATGAGCAGTTCTTC. Translation gives CSVEVGGDNEQFF.

The V and J genes are TRBV21-1 and TRBJ1-3; the D call TRBD1 from the table was never checked on the DNA. TRBV21-1 is a pseudogene. The CDR3 extends over 17 amino acids. This CDR3 is CASSPRGRPSSGNTIYF. CDR3 sequence (DNA): TGTGCCAGCAGCCCACGGGGCCGGCCGAGCTCTGGAAACACCATATATTTT.

The V gene is TRBV15, the J gene TRBJ2-2; unclear D gene. Germline CDR1 is LNHNV and CDR2 is YYDKDF (reference sequence). V lost 4 bases to trimming and J lost 0 bases, with 6 bases between them. The CDR3 totals 14 residues. The CDR3: CATSMRTNTGELFF. The CDR3 bases are TGTGCCACCAGCATGAGGACGAACACCGGGGAGCTGTTTTTT.

CDR3 in amino acids: CATRDRGADTGELFF. The CDR3 bases are TGTGCCACCCGGGACAGGGGAGCGGACACCGGGGAGCTGTTTTTT. The V call is TRBV24-1, the J call TRBJ2-2; 10 nucleotides agree with TRBD1. Looked up from germline, CDR1 is KGHDR and CDR2 is SFDVKD. V trimming: 9 bases; J trimming: 3 bases; junction bases outside the gene matches: 6. This CDR3 contains 15 residues.

V usage is TRBV24-1 and J usage is TRBJ2-3, with 8 positions matching TRBD2. Germline assignment: CDR1 KGHDR and CDR2 SFDVKD. The CDR3 is 16 residues long. V was pared by 3 bases and J by 0 bases, with 4 bases of the junction left unmatched. The CDR3 reads CATSDTSGPSTDTQYF. The CDR3 nucleotides are TGTGCCACCAGTGATACTAGCGGACCTAGCACAGATACGCAGTATTTT.

This clonotype turned up a few times. This sequence joins TRBV9 and TRBJ2-7, with D perhaps given as TRBD1 or TRBD2 (6 bases each). V lost 4 bases to trimming and J lost 0 bases, with 14 bases between them. CDR3 length: 15 amino acids. CDR1 is SGDLS, CDR2 YYNGEE, per germline. As DNA, the CDR3 is TGTGCCAGCAGCCCTAGGGGGGACGGCTCCTACGAGCAGTACTTC. Protein: CASSPRGDGSYEQYF.

CDR3 in amino acids: CASSLGTAAYGYTF. The CDR3 region has the DNA TGTGCCAGCAGCTTAGGCACAGCAGCCTATGGCTACACCTTC. The rearrangement links TRBV7-2 to TRBJ1-2; unclear D gene. The germline V gene encodes CDR1 SGHTA and CDR2 FQGNSA. The germline V and J ends were trimmed by 1 base and 4 bases, with 10 bases remaining between them. The CDR3 covers 14 residues.